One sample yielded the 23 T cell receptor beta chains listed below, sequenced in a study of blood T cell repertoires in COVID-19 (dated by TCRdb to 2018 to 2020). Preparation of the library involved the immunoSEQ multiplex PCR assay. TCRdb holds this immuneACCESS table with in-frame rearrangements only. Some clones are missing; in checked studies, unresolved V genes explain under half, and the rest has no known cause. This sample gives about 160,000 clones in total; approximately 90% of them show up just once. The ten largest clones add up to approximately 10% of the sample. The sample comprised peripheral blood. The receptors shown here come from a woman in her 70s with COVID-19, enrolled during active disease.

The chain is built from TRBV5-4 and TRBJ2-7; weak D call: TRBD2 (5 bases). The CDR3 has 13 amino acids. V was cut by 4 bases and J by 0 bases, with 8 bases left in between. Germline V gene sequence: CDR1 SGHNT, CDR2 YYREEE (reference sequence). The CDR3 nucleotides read TGTGCCAGCAGCCGGGATTTCTCCTACGAGCAGTACTTC. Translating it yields CASSRDFSYEQYF.

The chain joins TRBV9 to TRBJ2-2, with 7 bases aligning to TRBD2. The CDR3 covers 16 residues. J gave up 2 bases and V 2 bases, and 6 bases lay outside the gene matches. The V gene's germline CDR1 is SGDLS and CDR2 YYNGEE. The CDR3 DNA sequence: TGTGCCAGCAGCGTGGGGGGAGCGGGAAACACCGGGGAGCTGTTTTTT. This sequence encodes CASSVGGAGNTGELFF.

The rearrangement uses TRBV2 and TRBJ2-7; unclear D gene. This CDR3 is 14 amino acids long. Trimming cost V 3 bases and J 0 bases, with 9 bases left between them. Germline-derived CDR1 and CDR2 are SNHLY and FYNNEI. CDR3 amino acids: CASSEPGYSYEQYF. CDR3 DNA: TGTGCCAGCAGTGAGCCCGGGTACTCCTACGAGCAGTACTTC.

The CDR3 here is CASSQGQGTYEQYF. The DNA for the CDR3 is TGTGCCAGCAGCCAAGGTCAGGGGACCTACGAGCAGTACTTC. V is TRBV4-2 and J is TRBJ2-7, with D possibly matching TRBD1 (6 bases). This CDR3 region has 14 residues. The germline CDR1 and CDR2 sequences are LGHNA and YNFKEQ. V lost 1 base and J lost 2, with 9 bases in between.

Here the CDR3 DNA reads TGTGCCAGCAGCACCTGGGACAGGGAGTACACTGAAGCTTTCTTT. Translation gives CASSTWDREYTEAFF. The V call is TRBV7-9, the J call TRBJ1-1; TRBD1 agrees at 9 bases. J was trimmed by 3 bases and V by 5 bases; bases with no gene match: 7. This CDR3 comprises 15 residues. Looked up from germline, CDR1 is SEHNR and CDR2 is FQNEAQ (reference sequence).

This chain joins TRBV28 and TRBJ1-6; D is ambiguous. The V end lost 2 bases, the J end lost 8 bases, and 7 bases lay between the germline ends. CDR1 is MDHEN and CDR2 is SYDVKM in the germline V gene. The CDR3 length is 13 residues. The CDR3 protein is CASSLDRYSPLHF. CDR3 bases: TGTGCCAGCAGTTTAGATAGATATTCACCCCTCCACTTT.

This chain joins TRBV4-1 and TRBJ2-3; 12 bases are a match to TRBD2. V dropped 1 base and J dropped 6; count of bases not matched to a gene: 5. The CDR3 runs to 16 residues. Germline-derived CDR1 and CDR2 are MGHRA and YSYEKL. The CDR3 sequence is CASSQVRLAGGDTQYF. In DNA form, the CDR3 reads TGCGCCAGCAGCCAAGTACGTCTAGCGGGGGGGGATACGCAGTATTTT.

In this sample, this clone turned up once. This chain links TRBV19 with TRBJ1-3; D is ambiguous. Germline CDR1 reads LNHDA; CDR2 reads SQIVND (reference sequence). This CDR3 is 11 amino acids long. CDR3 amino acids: CGSFSGNTIYF. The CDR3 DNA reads TGTGGAAGCTTCTCTGGAAACACCATATATTTT. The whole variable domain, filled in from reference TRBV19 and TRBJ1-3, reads DGGITQSPKYLFRKEGQNVTLSCEQNLNHDAMYWYRQDPGQGLRLIYYSQIVNDFQKGDIAEGYSVSREKKESFPLTVTSAQKNPTAFYLCGSFSGNTIYFGEGSWLTVV.

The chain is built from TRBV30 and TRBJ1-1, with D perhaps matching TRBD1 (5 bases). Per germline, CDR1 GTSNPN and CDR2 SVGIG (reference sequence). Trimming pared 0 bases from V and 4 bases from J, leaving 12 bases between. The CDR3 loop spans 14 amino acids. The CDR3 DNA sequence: TGTGCCTGGAGTGTAGACAGCCCCGGCACTGAAGCTTTCTTT. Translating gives CAWSVDSPGTEAFF.

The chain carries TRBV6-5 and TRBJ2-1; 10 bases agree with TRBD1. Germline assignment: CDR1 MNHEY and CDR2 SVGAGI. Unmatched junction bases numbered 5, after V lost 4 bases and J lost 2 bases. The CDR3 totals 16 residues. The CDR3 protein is CASSLEDRGTYNEQFF. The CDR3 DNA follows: TGTGCCAGCAGTTTGGAGGACAGGGGGACCTACAATGAGCAGTTCTTC.

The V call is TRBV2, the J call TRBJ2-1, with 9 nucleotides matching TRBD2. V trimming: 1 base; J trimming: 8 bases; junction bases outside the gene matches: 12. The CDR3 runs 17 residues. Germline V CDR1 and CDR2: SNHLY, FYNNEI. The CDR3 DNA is TGTGCCAGCAGTGAAGGAGTTCGCGGGGGGGCCCGGGATGAGCAGTTCTTC. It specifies CASSEGVRGGARDEQFF.

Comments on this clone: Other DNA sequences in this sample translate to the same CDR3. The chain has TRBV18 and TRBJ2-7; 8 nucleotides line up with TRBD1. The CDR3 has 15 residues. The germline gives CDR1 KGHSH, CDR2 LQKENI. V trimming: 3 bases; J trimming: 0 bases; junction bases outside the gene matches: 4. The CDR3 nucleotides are TGTGCCAGCTCACCCGGGACAGGTCCCTCCTACGAGCAGTACTTC. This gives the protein CASSPGTGPSYEQYF.

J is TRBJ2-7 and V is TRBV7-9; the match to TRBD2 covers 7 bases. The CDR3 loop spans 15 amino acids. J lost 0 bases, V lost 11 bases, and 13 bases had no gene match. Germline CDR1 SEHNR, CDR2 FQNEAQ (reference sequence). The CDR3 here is CASQRGGASSYEQYF. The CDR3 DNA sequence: TGTGCCTCCCAACGGGGAGGGGCCAGCTCCTACGAGCAGTACTTC.

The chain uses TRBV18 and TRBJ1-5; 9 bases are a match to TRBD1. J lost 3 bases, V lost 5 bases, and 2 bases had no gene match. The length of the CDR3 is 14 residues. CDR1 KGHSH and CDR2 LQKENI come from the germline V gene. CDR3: CASSLQGANQPQHF. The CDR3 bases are TGTGCCAGCTCATTACAGGGGGCCAATCAGCCCCAGCATTTT.

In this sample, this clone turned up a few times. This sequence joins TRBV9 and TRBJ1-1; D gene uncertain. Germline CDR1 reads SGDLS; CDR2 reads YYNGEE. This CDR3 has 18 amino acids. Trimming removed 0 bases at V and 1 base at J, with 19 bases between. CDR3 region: CASSVVGYLTPQNTEAFF. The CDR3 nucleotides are TGTGCCAGCAGCGTAGTGGGCTACTTGACCCCACAGAACACTGAAGCTTTCTTT.

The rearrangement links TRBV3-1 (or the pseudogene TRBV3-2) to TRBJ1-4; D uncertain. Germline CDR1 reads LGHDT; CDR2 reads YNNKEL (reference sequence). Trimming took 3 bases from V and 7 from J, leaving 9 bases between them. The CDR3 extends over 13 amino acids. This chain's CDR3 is CASSHSFSEKLFF. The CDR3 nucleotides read TGTGCCAGCAGCCACTCCTTCAGTGAAAAACTGTTTTTT.

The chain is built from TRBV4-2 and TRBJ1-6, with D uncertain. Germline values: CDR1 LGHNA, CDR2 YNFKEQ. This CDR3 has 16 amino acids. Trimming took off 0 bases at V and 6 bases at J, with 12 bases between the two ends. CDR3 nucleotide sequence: TGTGCCAGCAGCCAAGATCGCACAGATCGTAATTCACCCCTCCACTTT. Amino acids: CASSQDRTDRNSPLHF.

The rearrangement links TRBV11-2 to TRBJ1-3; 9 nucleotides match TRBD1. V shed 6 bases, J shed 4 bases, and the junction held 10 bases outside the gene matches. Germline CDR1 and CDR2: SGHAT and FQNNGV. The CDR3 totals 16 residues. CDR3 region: CASRGTGTGTGNTIYF. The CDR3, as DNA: TGTGCCAGCAGGGGAACTGGGACAGGGACGGGAAACACCATATATTTT. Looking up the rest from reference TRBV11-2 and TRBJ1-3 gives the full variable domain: EAGVAQSPRYKIIEKRQSVAFWCNPISGHATLYWYQQILGQGPKLLIQFQNNGVVDDSQLPKDRFSAERLKGVDSTLKIQPAKLEDSAVYLCASRGTGTGTGNTIYFGEGSWLTVV.

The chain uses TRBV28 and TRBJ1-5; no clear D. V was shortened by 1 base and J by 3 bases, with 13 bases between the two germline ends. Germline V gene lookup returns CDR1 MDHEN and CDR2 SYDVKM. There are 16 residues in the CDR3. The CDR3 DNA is TGTGCCAGCAGTTTATTCGGGGTTAGTAACAATCAGCCCCAGCATTTT. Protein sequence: CASSLFGVSNNQPQHF.

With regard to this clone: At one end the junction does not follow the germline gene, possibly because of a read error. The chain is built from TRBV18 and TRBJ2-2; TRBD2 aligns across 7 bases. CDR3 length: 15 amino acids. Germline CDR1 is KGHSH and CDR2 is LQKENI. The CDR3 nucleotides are TGTGCCAGCCCACCCCGGGGGGCGAACACCGGGGAGCTGTTTTTT. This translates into CASPPRGANTGELFF.

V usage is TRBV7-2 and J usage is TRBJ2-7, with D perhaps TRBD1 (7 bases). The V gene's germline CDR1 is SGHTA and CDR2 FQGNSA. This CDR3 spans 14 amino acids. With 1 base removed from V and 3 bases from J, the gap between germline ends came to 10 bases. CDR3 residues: CASSLGGTDYEQYF. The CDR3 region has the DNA TGTGCCAGCAGCTTAGGCGGGACAGACTACGAGCAGTACTTC.

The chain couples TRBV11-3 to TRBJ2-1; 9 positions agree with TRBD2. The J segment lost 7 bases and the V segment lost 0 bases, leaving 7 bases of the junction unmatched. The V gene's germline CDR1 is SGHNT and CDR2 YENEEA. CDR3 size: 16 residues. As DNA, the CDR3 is TGTGCCAGCAGCTTAGAACAAGCGGGGGGCCGAAATGAGCAGTTCTTC. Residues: CASSLEQAGGRNEQFF.

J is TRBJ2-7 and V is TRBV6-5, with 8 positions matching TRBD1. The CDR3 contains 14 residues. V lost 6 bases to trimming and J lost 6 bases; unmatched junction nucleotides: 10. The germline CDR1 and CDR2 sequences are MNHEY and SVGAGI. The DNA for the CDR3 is TGTGCCAGCAGAATGGACAGGGAATGGAGCGAGCAGTACTTC. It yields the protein CASRMDREWSEQYF.